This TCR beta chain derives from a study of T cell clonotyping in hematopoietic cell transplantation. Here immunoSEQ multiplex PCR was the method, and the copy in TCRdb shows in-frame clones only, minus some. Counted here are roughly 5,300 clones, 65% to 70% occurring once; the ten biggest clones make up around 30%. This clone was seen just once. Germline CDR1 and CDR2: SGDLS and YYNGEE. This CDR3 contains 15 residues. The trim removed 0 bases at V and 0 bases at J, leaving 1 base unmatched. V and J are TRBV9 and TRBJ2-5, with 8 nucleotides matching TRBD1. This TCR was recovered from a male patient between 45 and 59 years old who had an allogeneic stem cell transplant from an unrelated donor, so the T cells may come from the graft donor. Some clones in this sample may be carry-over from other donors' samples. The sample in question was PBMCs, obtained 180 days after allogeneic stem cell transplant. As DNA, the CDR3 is TGTGCCAGCAGCGTAGACAGGGGGTACCAAGAGACCCAGTACTTC. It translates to CASSVDRGYQETQYF.